This TCR beta chain was observed in a study of OX40 agonist ivuxolimab in advanced cancers. General notes on the study: Ivuxolimab was an agonistic, fully human IgG2 monoclonal antibody directed against OX40 (CD134), a costimulatory receptor. Intravenous ivuxolimab was administered to patients every 2 weeks at six dose levels: 0.01, 0.1, 0.3, 1.5, 3 and 10 mg/kg. Among the 50 to 55 dose-escalation patients, around 19 had hepatocellular carcinoma, 15 or so melanoma, 9 renal cell carcinoma and 9 head and neck cancer. In the dose-escalation cohort, 82.7% of patients were male, and the mean age was approximately 60 years, with a range of about 23 to 85. Patients were allowed to have had prior anti-PD-1, anti-PD-L1 or anti-CTLA-4 therapy, and around 40% of the dose-escalation patients had previously received checkpoint inhibitors. Partial responses were achieved by three dose-escalation patients, of whom one had hepatocellular carcinoma and two had cutaneous melanoma. The purpose of peripheral TCRbeta sequencing was to test whether ivuxolimab changed TCR sequence diversity and led to clonal T-cell expansion. The paper describes the monotherapy dose-escalation part (N of about 50 patients) of the phase I trial of ivuxolimab.

A distance of 13 bases separates the germline ends of V and J, which lose 0 bases and 6 bases respectively. From cysteine to phenylalanine, the CDR3 is 15 amino acids long. The retained sequence is limited to the CDR3, 45 bases, with the frame set at the first base. CDR1 and CDR2 are read off the germline V gene as SGHRS and YFSETQ. Patients with a history of autoimmune disease or receiving systemic immunosuppression were excluded from the trial. Peripheral blood for TCR sequencing was collected from all dose cohorts at baseline, on cycle 4 day 1, and on cycle 7 day 1. Samples were obtained from an open-label, multicenter, first-in-human phase I dose-escalation trial of ivuxolimab. The trial enrolled adults with locally advanced or metastatic head and neck squamous cell, hepatocellular, melanoma or renal cell carcinoma. CD4+ and CD8+ T cells were sorted separately from peripheral blood before TCR sequencing.

The study at large found these results: Clonal expansion of both CD4+ and CD8+ blood T cells was observed from baseline to week 6 at doses 0.1 to 3.0 mg/kg. Partial responders in the 0.1-3.0 mg/kg groups had among the lowest normalized peripheral clonal expansion, especially among CD8+ T cells. Antigen specificity was not determined for the clonally expanded peripheral T cells. On average, CD8+ T cells showed more expanded clones than CD4+ T cells after ivuxolimab. Low levels of normalized T-cell clonal expansion were also seen in some patients who did not respond.

A remark on this clone: Its target antigen remains unknown. One base away there is no much larger clone; base qualities are not given.

Genomic DNA was isolated from the sorted cells so that the TCRbeta CDR3 region could be sequenced. The immunoSEQ Assay was used for sequencing of TCRbeta CDR3 regions. TCRdb retrieved this table from immuneACCESS and kept in-frame rearrangements only. Not all clones are present; in checked studies, unresolved V genes account for under half, and no reason is known for the remainder. A total of about 36,000 clones appear in this sample, 88% of them only once. The ten largest clonotypes hold approximately 4.1% of the sample. Recombination joined TRBV5-1 with TRBJ2-1, and perhaps TRBD2 as D gene, on 5 matching bases. The sequencing here drew on CD4+ or CD8+ T cells sorted from blood, taken in a trial of the OX40 agonist ivuxolimab. This clonotype was sampled from an adult with an advanced solid tumor such as melanoma, head and neck, liver or kidney cancer. The CDR3 sequence is CASSLAGSGPNEQFF. Read as DNA, the sequence is TGCGCCAGCAGCTTGGCGGGATCGGGCCCCAATGAGCAGTTCTTC.